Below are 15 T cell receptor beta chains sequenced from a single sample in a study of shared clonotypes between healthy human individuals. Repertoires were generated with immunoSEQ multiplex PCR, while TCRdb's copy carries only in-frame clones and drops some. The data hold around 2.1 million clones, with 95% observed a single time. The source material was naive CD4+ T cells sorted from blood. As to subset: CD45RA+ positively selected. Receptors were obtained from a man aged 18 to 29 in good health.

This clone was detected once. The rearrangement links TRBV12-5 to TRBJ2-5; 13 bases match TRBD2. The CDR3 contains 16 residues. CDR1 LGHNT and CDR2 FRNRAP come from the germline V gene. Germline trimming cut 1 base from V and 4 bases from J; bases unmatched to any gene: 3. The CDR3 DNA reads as TGTGCTAGTGGTTTGGGACTAGCGGGAGGATTAGAGACCCAGTACTTC. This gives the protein CASGLGLAGGLETQYF.

CDR3 sequence reads: CASSLANGLAGVWTGTDTQYF. The CDR3 DNA reads as TGTGCCAGCAGCTTAGCCAATGGACTAGCGGGGGTGTGGACTGGCACAGATACGCAGTATTTT. This rearrangement joins TRBV7-2 to TRBJ2-3, with 13 bases that match TRBD2. The ends lost 0 bases at V and 1 base at J; junction bases unmatched: 13. The length of the CDR3 is 21 residues. CDR1 SGHTA and CDR2 FQGNSA come from the germline V gene.

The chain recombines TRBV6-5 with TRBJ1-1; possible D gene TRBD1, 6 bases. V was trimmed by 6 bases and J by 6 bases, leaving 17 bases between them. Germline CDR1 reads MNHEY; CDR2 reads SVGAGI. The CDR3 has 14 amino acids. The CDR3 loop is CASSRGGPHAEAFF. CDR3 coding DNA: TGTGCCAGCAGCCGGGGGGGGCCTCACGCTGAAGCTTTCTTT.

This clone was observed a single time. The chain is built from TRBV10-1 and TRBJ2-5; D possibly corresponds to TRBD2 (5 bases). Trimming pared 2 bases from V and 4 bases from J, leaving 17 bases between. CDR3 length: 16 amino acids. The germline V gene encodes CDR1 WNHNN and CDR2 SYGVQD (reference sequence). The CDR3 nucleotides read TGCGCCAGCAGTGAGACCCGGGCCGGCGGGCGAGAGACCCAGTACTTC. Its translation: CASSETRAGGRETQYF.

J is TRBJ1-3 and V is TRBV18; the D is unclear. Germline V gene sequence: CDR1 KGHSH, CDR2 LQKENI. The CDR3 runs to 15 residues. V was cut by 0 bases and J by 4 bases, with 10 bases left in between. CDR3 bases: TGTGCCAGCTCACCACCGACCTCGGGCGGAAACACCATATATTTT. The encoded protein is CASSPPTSGGNTIYF. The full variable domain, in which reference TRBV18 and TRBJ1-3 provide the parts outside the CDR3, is NAGVMQNPRHLVRRRGQEARLRCSPMKGHSHVYWYRQLPEEGLKFMVYLQKENIIDESGMPKERFSAEFPKEGPSILRIQQVVRGDSAAYFCASSPPTSGGNTIYFGEGSWLTVV.

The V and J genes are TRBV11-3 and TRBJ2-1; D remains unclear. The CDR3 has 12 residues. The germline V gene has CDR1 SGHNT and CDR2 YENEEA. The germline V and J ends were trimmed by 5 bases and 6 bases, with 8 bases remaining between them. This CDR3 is CASSTQSNEQFF. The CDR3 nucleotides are TGTGCCAGCAGCACGCAGAGCAATGAGCAGTTCTTC.

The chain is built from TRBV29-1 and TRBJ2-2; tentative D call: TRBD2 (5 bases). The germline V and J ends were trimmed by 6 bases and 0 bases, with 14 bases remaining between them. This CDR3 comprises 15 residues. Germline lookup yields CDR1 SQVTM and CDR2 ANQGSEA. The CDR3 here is CSVLREPTNTGELFF. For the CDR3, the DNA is TGCAGCGTCCTGAGGGAGCCAACGAACACCGGGGAGCTGTTTTTT.

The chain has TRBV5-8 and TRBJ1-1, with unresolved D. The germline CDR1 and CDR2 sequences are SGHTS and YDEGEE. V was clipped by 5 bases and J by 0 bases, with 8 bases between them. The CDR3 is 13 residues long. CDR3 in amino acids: CASSGDMNTEAFF. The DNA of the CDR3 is TGTGCCAGCAGTGGAGACATGAACACTGAAGCTTTCTTT.

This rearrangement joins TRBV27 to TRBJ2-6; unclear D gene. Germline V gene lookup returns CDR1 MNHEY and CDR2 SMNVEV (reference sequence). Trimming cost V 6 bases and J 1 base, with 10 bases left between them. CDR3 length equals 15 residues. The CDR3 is CASSQGYSGANVLTF. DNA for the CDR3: TGTGCCAGCAGCCAAGGGTATTCTGGGGCCAACGTCCTGACTTTC.

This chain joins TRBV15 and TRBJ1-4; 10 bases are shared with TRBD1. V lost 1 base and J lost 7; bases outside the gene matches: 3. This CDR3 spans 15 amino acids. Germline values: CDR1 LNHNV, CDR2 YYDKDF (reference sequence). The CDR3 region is CATSRGGTGVEKLFF. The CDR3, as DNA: TGTGCCACCAGCAGAGGGGGGACAGGGGTTGAAAAACTGTTTTTT.

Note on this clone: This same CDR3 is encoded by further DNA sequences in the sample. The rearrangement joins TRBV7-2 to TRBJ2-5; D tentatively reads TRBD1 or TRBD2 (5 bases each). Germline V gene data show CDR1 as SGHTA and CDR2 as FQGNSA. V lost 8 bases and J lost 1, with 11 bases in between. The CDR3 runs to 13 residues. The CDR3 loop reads CASLRGVQETQYF. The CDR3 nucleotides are TGTGCCAGCCTGAGGGGAGTCCAAGAGACCCAGTACTTC.

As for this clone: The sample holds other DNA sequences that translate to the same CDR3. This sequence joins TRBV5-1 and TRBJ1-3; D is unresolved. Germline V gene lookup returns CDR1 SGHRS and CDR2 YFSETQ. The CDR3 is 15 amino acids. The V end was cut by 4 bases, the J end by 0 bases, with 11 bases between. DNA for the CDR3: TGCGCCAGCAGCCTGGGTGGGAGCTCTGGAAACACCATATATTTT. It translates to CASSLGGSSGNTIYF.

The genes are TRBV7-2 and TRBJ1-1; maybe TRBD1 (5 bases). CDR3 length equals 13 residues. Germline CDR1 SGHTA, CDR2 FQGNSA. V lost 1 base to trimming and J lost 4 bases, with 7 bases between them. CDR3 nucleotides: TGTGCCAGCAGCTTAGAGGGGAGCACTGAAGCTTTCTTT. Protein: CASSLEGSTEAFF.

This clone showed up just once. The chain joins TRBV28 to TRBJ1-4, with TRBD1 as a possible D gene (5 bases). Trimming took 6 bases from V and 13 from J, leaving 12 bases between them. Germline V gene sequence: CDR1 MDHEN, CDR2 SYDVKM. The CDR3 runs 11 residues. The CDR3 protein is CASSGTGTLFF. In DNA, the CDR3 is TGTGCCAGCAGCGGGACCGGGACACTGTTTTTT.

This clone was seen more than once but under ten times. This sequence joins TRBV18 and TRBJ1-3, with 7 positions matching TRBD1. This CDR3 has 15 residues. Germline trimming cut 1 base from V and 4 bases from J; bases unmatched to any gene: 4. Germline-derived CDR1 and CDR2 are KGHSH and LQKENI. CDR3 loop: CASSPRQGLGNTIYF. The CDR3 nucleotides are TGTGCCAGCTCACCACGACAGGGACTCGGAAACACCATATATTTT.